Given below is one T cell receptor (beta chain) in context. Its antigen target is currently unknown. Base qualities are not provided; no much larger clone lies one nucleotide away. Enrolling through a virtual design, the prospective study's participants ranged in age from roughly 18 to 89 years and lived across some 22 United States geographic areas. In the prospective study, participants were assigned to cohorts based on the clinical history participants reported in a screening survey and a study questionnaire. ImmuneRACE Cohort 3 recovered participants were defined by two consecutive negative NP/OP PCR tests, healthcare professional clearance, or symptom resolution. Mobile phlebotomists in the prospective study collected whole blood, serum and a nasopharyngeal or oropharyngeal swab from every participant. Additional blood draws and questionnaires over an approximately two-month period could optionally be provided by prospective study participants. Prospective study blood samples were shipped either frozen or at room temperature before DNA extraction.

This sample is part of a study of blood T cell repertoires in COVID-19 (TCRdb year 2020). With regard to the full study: Samples from collaborators originated in the United States, Italy and Spain and spanned both the acute and convalescent phases of COVID-19. Where available, HLA class I and class II types were taken from metadata supplied by the sample provider and were not determined by assay-based typing. The material from the prospective study consisted of cDNA or gDNA derived from T cells, B-cell-depleted T cells, or PBMCs. The repertoires were made available in a free public database intended to serve as a resource for research on the immune response to SARS-CoV-2. Samples came from the ongoing ImmuneRACE study (first 160 participants) plus 1,254 subjects from 6 global collaborators. Subjects who had been exposed to COVID-19, were actively infected with it, or had recovered from it provided the deeply sampled blood TCRbeta repertoires that made up the dataset. The sample metadata nearly always contained a de-identified subject ID, COVID-19 status, age in years and sex.

Results and caveats for the whole study, not just this receptor: The quantity of clinical and demographic metadata differed by source and by participant and was supplied without curation.

CDR1 and CDR2, per the germline V gene, are KGHSH and LQKENI. V and J are truncated by 6 bases and 5 bases respectively, leaving an intervening sequence of 16 bases. From its cysteine to its phenylalanine, the CDR3 spans 15 amino acids. CDR3 DNA is the only sequence kept; it has 45 bases, read in frame from the first base. The immunoSEQ Assay, a bias-controlled multiplex PCR, was used to amplify TCRbeta CDR3 regions from genomic DNA. Turning to the authors' computational methods: The number of nucleated cells in each sample was estimated from the amplification of reference gene primers within the assay. Sequence reads were collapsed and filtered to measure the absolute abundance of every unique TCRbeta CDR3 rearrangement. For each sample, productive Simpson clonality was calculated by taking the square root of Simpson's diversity index across productive rearrangements. TCRdb retrieved this table from immuneACCESS and kept in-frame rearrangements only. Not all clones are present; in checked studies, unresolved V genes account for under half, and no reason is known for the remainder. That table furnishes V, J and clone size, whereas the DNA furnished D and trimming. The sample data list some 200,000 clones, and 82% of these were observed just once. Clones ranked in the top ten supply 12% of the sample.

This receptor was obtained from a man in his forties who had recovered from COVID-19. The sequence is built from TRBV18 and TRBJ2-2; the best D guess is TRBD1, with 5 bases matching. The sample consisted of PBMCs or T cells enriched from blood (not recorded which). The CDR3 region reads CASSLDIPGTGELFF. The base sequence is TGTGCCAGCTCGCTGGACATTCCCGGGACCGGGGAGCTGTTTTTT.